The 13 T cell receptor beta chains presented below share a single source sample, sequenced in a study of blood T cell repertoires in COVID-19. Repertoires were generated with immunoSEQ multiplex PCR, while TCRdb's copy carries only in-frame clones and drops some. The data contain about 42,000 clones, approximately 91% of them singletons. The sample was peripheral blood. The receptors were gathered from a human donor in a cohort sampled during active COVID-19.

V usage is TRBV3-1 (or the pseudogene TRBV3-2) and J usage is TRBJ2-7; the D gene is possibly TRBD2 (6 bases). The V gene's germline CDR1 is LGHDT and CDR2 YNNKEL (reference sequence). The CDR3 totals 13 residues. Trimming took 8 bases from V and 5 from J, leaving 16 bases between them. In nucleotides, the CDR3 is TGTGCCAGCGGGCGGGGTTCTTCCCACGAGCAGTACTTC. This encodes CASGRGSSHEQYF.

The rearrangement links TRBV5-1 to TRBJ1-5; TRBD1 aligns across 9 bases. There are 15 residues in the CDR3. With 3 bases clipped from V and 2 bases from J, the junction kept 3 bases outside the gene matches. From germline, CDR1 is SGHRS and CDR2 YFSETQ. The CDR3 loop is CASSWRTGGNQPQHF. The CDR3 DNA sequence: TGCGCCAGCAGCTGGCGGACAGGGGGCAATCAGCCCCAGCATTTT.

The chain has TRBV6-1 and TRBJ2-7, with no clear D. V lost 1 base and J lost 3, with 7 bases in between. CDR3 length: 13 amino acids. Germline V gives CDR1 MNHNS, CDR2 SASEGT. The CDR3 reads CASSEGQNYEQYF. The DNA of the CDR3 is TGTGCCAGCAGTGAAGGACAAAACTACGAGCAGTACTTC.

V and J are TRBV5-1 and TRBJ2-1; the match to TRBD2 covers 9 bases. This CDR3 contains 15 residues. The junction had 5 bases not matched to a gene; V was cut back by 1 base and J by 6 bases. Germline-derived CDR1 and CDR2 are SGHRS and YFSETQ. The CDR3 region is CASSLSLAGTNEQFF. For the CDR3, the DNA is TGCGCCAGCAGCTTGTCTCTAGCGGGGACCAATGAGCAGTTCTTC. Drawing the rest from reference TRBV5-1 and TRBJ2-1, the complete variable domain is KAGVTQTPRYLIKTRGQQVTLSCSPISGHRSVSWYQQTPGQGLQFLFEYFSETQRNKGNFPGRFSGRQFSNSRSEMNVSTLELGDSALYLCASSLSLAGTNEQFFGPGTRLTVL.

V is TRBV18 and J is TRBJ1-6, with 10 positions matching TRBD1. The ends lost 5 bases at V and 8 bases at J; junction bases unmatched: 0. CDR1 and CDR2 from the germline V gene are KGHSH and LQKENI. CDR3 size: 13 residues. The CDR3 is CASSGTGDSPLHF. The CDR3 bases are TGTGCCAGCTCAGGGACAGGGGATTCACCCCTCCACTTT.

The rearrangement links TRBV19 to TRBJ2-7; tentatively, D is TRBD1 (6 bases). Deletions cut 4 bases from V and 3 bases from J, with 16 bases between. This CDR3 comprises 15 residues. Germline values: CDR1 LNHDA, CDR2 SQIVND (reference sequence). The CDR3 reads CASSTGTLASYEQYF. DNA of the CDR3: TGTGCCAGTAGTACCGGGACATTGGCTAGCTACGAGCAGTACTTC.

The chain recombines TRBV25-1 with TRBJ2-5, with D tentatively TRBD1 (6 bases). Deletions cut 3 bases from V and 9 bases from J, with 17 bases between. The CDR3 is 14 amino acids. The germline gives CDR1 MGHDK, CDR2 SYGVNS. CDR3 nucleotide sequence: TGTGCCAGCAGTGACCGGGGCAGGGACAAGGCCCAGTACTTC. This translates into CASSDRGRDKAQYF.

The genes are TRBV21-1 and TRBJ2-7; no check of the table's D call, TRBD2, against the DNA was made. TRBV21-1 is flagged as a pseudogene. This CDR3 is built from 14 residues. The CDR3 DNA follows: TGTGCCAGCAGCACCCTAAGGGATGGGAGCGAGCAGTACTTC. Translated, it gives CASSTLRDGSEQYF.

The chain's CDR3 is CASSSPGLPYEQYF. CDR3 in DNA: TGTGCCAGCAGCTCACCGGGACTACCCTACGAGCAGTACTTC. The rearrangement links TRBV7-9 to TRBJ2-7; 7 bases match TRBD2. Germline V gene data show CDR1 as SEHNR and CDR2 as FQNEAQ (reference sequence). J was trimmed by 2 bases and V by 4 bases; bases with no gene match: 5. The CDR3 contains 14 residues.

J is TRBJ1-4 and V is TRBV11-2; 8 nucleotides match TRBD1. The CDR3 consists of 16 residues. The ends lost 2 bases at V and 0 bases at J; junction bases unmatched: 2. Germline V CDR1 and CDR2: SGHAT, FQNNGV. CDR3 region: CASSLPRGPTNEKLFF. In DNA, the CDR3 is TGTGCCAGCAGCTTACCCAGGGGGCCAACTAATGAAAAACTGTTTTTT.

The V gene is TRBV4-3, the J gene TRBJ1-5; a weak D match, TRBD1 (5 bases). The CDR3 contains 15 residues. Trimming stripped 0 bases from V and 7 bases from J, with 13 bases between. CDR1 LGHNA and CDR2 YSLEER come from the germline V gene. The CDR3 nucleotides read TGCGCCAGCAGCCAAGATGGGGGGGATGGGCAGCCCCAGCATTTT. As protein: CASSQDGGDGQPQHF.

The CDR3 protein is CASSDRDSSYEQYF. DNA for the CDR3: TGCGCCAGCAGCGATCGGGACAGTTCCTACGAGCAGTACTTC. This sequence joins TRBV4-1 and TRBJ2-7; 7 bases match TRBD1. With 5 bases clipped from V and 1 base from J, the junction kept 5 bases outside the gene matches. There are 14 residues in the CDR3. Germline CDR1 MGHRA, CDR2 YSYEKL.

This chain connects TRBV7-2 to TRBJ1-2; TRBD1 agrees at 7 bases. Germline V lookup: CDR1 SGHTA, CDR2 FQGNSA. Trimming cost V 1 base and J 4 bases; bases outside gene matches: 6. This CDR3 contains 15 residues. The CDR3 reads CASSLGDSSVYGYTF. The CDR3 coding sequence is TGTGCCAGCAGCTTAGGGGACAGTTCCGTCTATGGCTACACCTTC.